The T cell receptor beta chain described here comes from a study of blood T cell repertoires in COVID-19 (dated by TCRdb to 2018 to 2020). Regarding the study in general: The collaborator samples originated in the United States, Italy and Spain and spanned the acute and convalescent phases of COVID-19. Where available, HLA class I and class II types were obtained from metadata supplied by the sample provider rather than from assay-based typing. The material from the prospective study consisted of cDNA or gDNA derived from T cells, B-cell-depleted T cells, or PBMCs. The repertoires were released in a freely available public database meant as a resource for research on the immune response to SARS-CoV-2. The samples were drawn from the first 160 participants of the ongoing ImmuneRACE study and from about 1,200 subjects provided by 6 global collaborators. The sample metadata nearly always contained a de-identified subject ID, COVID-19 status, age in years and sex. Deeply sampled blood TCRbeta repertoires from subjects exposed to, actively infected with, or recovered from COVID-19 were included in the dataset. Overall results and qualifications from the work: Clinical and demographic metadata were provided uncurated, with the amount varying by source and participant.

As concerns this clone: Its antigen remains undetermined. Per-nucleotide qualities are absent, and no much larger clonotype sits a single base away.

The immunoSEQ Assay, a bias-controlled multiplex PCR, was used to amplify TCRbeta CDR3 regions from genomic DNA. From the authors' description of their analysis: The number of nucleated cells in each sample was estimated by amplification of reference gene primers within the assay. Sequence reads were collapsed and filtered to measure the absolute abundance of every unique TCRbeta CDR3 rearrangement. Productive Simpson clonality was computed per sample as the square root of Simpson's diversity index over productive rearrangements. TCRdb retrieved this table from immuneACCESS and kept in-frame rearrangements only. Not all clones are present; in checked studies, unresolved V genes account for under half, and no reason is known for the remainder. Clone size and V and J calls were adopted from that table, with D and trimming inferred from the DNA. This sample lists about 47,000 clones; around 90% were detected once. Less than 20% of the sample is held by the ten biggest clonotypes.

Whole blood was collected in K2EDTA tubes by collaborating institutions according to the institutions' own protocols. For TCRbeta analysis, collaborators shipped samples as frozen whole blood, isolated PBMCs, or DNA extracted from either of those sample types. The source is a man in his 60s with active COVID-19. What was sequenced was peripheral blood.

The DNA sequence follows: TGTGCCAGCAGCCCCCGGGGGGGTTGGGAACAGCCCCAGCATTTT. It is translated as CASSPRGGWEQPQHF. The V gene is TRBV28 and the J gene is TRBJ1-5; the D gene is possibly TRBD1, with 5 bases matching. The CDR1 and CDR2 encoded by the germline V gene are MDHEN and SYDVKM. The germline ends are 19 bases apart after V is trimmed by 6 bases and J by 7 bases. Measured from the cysteine to the phenylalanine, the CDR3 is 15 residues long. Only CDR3 DNA remains: 45 bases, in frame from the first base. The CDR3, completed at both ends by the reference TRBV28 and TRBJ1-5 genes, gives the full variable domain DVKVTQSSRYLVKRTGEKVFLECVQDMDHENMFWYRQDPGLGLRLIYFSYDVKMKEKGDIPEGYSVSREKKERFSLILESASTNQTSMYLCASSPRGGWEQPQHFGDGTRLSIL.